This TCR beta chain originates from a study of blood T cell repertoires in COVID-19 (TCRdb year 2020). Background for the entire study: Samples from collaborators originated in the United States, Italy and Spain and spanned both the acute and convalescent phases of COVID-19. The prospective study material was composed of cDNA or gDNA derived from T cells, B-cell-depleted T cells, or PBMCs. Deeply sampled blood TCRbeta repertoires from subjects exposed to, actively infected with, or recovered from COVID-19 were included in the dataset. The repertoires were made available in a free public database intended to serve as a resource for research on the immune response to SARS-CoV-2. The samples were drawn from two sources: the first 160 participants of the ongoing ImmuneRACE study, and over 1,000 subjects contributed by 6 global collaborators. Nearly every sample came with metadata listing a de-identified subject ID, COVID-19 status, age in years and sex. Where available, HLA class I and class II types were obtained from metadata supplied by the sample provider rather than from assay-based typing. Study-wide conclusions, independent of this receptor: The quantity of clinical and demographic metadata differed by source and by participant and was supplied without curation.

The immunoSEQ Assay, a bias-controlled multiplex PCR, was used to amplify TCRbeta CDR3 regions from genomic DNA. On the study's bioinformatics: Within the assay, amplification of reference gene primers was used to estimate how many nucleated cells each sample contained. To quantify the absolute abundance of each unique TCRbeta CDR3 rearrangement, sequence reads were collapsed and filtered. For each sample, productive Simpson clonality was calculated as the square root of Simpson's diversity index over productive rearrangements. TCRdb took over this immuneACCESS table, retaining in-frame rearrangements with V and J assigned. Such tables are incomplete; in checked studies, under half of the missing clones stem from an unresolved V gene, and the remainder is unexplained. V and J calls and clone size follow that table, whereas D and trimming were derived from the DNA. In this sample the table shows approximately 250,000 clones, around four fifths of which occur a single time. The ten largest clones add up to around 6.5% of the sample.

The junction shows trimming of 3 bases on V and 5 bases on J, plus 19 bases between the germline ends. Including the terminal cysteine and phenylalanine, the CDR3 comprises 16 residues. Only the CDR3 part of the read is kept: 48 bases, read in frame from the first base. CDR1 LNHDA and CDR2 SQIVND were looked up in the germline V gene (reference sequence). The collaborating institutions used their own protocols to collect whole blood in K2EDTA tubes. Collaborator samples were shipped for TCRbeta analysis as frozen whole blood, isolated PBMCs, or DNA extracted from either sample type. As for this clone: Its antigen has not been determined. One base away there is no much larger clone; base qualities are not given.

The chain is made from TRBV19 and TRBJ1-2; tentative D gene TRBD1, with 5 bases matching. Sequencing was performed on peripheral blood. The sequence was obtained from a woman aged 55-70 years with active or convalescent COVID-19. Here the CDR3 is given as CASSISPPDRAYGYTF. DNA sequence: TGTGCCAGTAGTATTTCTCCCCCCGACAGAGCTTATGGCTACACCTTC.